The clone carrying this T cell receptor beta chain was seen more than once but under ten times. As yet, its antigen is unknown. The read ends 3 residues early relative to the CDR3; the germline J gene fills the gap. Sequencing used immunoSEQ multiplex PCR; TCRdb keeps in-frame clones, though not all of them. The repertoire yields some 11,000 clones, none seen only once; the top ten contain around 6.5%. The data belong to a study of T cell clonality in common variable immunodeficiency. The CDR3 runs 12 residues. Trimming cost V 5 bases and J 2 bases; bases outside gene matches: 2. CDR1 GTSNPN and CDR2 SVGIG come from the germline V gene (reference sequence). General study points: Fewer deletions and N-nucleotide insertions were reportedly seen in common variable immunodeficiency TCR beta sequences.

The sequence came from a human donor with common variable immunodeficiency. The chain employs TRBV30 and TRBJ1-2; 7 positions match TRBD1. The sample taken for sequencing was peripheral blood mononuclear cells. The CDR3: CAWETGNYGYTF. The DNA read from the CDR3 is TGTGCCTGGGAGACAGGGAACTATGGC.